These 11 T cell receptor beta chains came from one sample sequenced in a study of shared clonotypes between healthy human individuals. Repertoires were generated with immunoSEQ multiplex PCR, while TCRdb's copy carries only in-frame clones and drops some. The data show more than 150,000 clones, over 80% seen once. What was sequenced was naive CD4+ T cells sorted from blood. Regarding subset: CD45RA+ positively selected. Source of these receptors: a woman younger than 45 in good health.

The gene calls are TRBV7-9 and TRBJ2-7; possible D gene TRBD2, 5 bases. This CDR3 comprises 16 residues. Deletions cut 5 bases from V and 4 bases from J, with 21 bases between. In germline, CDR1 is SEHNR, CDR2 FQNEAQ (reference sequence). The CDR3 nucleotides read TGTGCCAGCAGCCATCGTTTGAGCGGAAAACAATACGAGCAGTACTTC. Protein product: CASSHRLSGKQYEQYF.

The rearrangement joins TRBV5-1 to TRBJ2-1, with D perhaps matching TRBD1 (5 bases). Trimming took off 6 bases at V and 2 bases at J, with 15 bases between the two ends. CDR3 length: 15 residues. CDR1 SGHRS and CDR2 YFSETQ come from the germline V gene. This chain's CDR3 is CASNTGTGAYNEQFF. In nucleotides, the CDR3 is TGCGCCAGCAACACGGGTACAGGAGCCTACAATGAGCAGTTCTTC.

The chain uses TRBV5-1 and TRBJ2-1; D not resolved. The V gene's germline CDR1 is SGHRS and CDR2 YFSETQ. This CDR3 contains 15 residues. Trimming shortened V by 3 bases and J by 0 bases, and 10 bases separated the two germline ends. The DNA for the CDR3 is TGCGCCAGCAGCTACAGCTCCATCTCCTACAATGAGCAGTTCTTC. Translating gives CASSYSSISYNEQFF. The complete variable domain, with remaining parts taken from reference TRBV5-1 and TRBJ2-1, reads KAGVTQTPRYLIKTRGQQVTLSCSPISGHRSVSWYQQTPGQGLQFLFEYFSETQRNKGNFPGRFSGRQFSNSRSEMNVSTLELGDSALYLCASSYSSISYNEQFFGPGTRLTVL.

The chain employs TRBV7-2 and TRBJ1-2; D gene unclear. The CDR3 consists of 13 residues. V dropped 2 bases and J dropped 3 bases, with 7 bases sitting between them. CDR1 SGHTA and CDR2 FQGNSA come from the germline V gene. CDR3 sequence: CASSLFGDYGYTF. The CDR3 DNA follows: TGTGCCAGCAGCTTATTCGGGGACTATGGCTACACCTTC.

DNA for the CDR3: TGCGCCAGCAGTCAGACCCAACAGGGAATAAGGGTAGAAAATCAGCCCCAGCATTTT. It specifies CASSQTQQGIRVENQPQHF. V and J are TRBV23-1 and TRBJ1-5; a possible D gene is TRBD1 (6 bases). TRBV23-1 is given ORF status, its function remaining uncertain. The CDR3 spans 19 residues. The V and J ends lost 3 bases and 4 bases respectively, with 25 bases between them.

J is TRBJ2-3 and V is TRBV20-1, with a possible D match to TRBD2 (6 bases). This CDR3 region has 11 residues. CDR1 DFQATT and CDR2 SNEGSKA come from the germline V gene (reference sequence). CDR3 in DNA: TGCACTCGGGAGCGATCAGATACGCAGTATTTT. Protein sequence: CTRERSDTQYF.

This clone was recorded once. V and J are TRBV7-6 and TRBJ1-1; the match to TRBD1 covers 7 bases. V lost 5 bases to trimming and J lost 4 bases; unmatched junction nucleotides: 4. The CDR3 sequence is 13 residues long. CDR1 and CDR2 (germline): SGHVS, FNYEAQ. The CDR3 is CASSPDRATEAFF. The CDR3 bases are TGTGCCAGCAGCCCTGACAGGGCCACTGAAGCTTTCTTT. The variable domain in full, completed from reference TRBV7-6 and TRBJ1-1, reads GAGVSQSPRYKVTKRGQDVALRCDPISGHVSLYWYRQALGQGPEFLTYFNYEAQQDKSGLPNDRFSAERPEGSISTLTIQRTEQRDSAMYRCASSPDRATEAFFGQGTRLTVV.

V is TRBV5-4 and J is TRBJ1-4; D unclear. The V gene's germline CDR1 is SGHNT and CDR2 YYREEE (reference sequence). Trimming shortened V by 0 bases and J by 4 bases, and 10 bases separated the two germline ends. The CDR3 length is 15 residues. The CDR3 nucleotides read TGTGCCAGCAGCTTGGACCCGGAAAATAATGAAAAACTGTTTTTT. It encodes CASSLDPENNEKLFF.

V and J are TRBV9 and TRBJ2-1, with D possibly TRBD1 on 5 matching bases. Between the trimmed V and J ends, which lost 4 bases and 4 bases, there was a span of 12 bases. Germline assignment: CDR1 SGDLS and CDR2 YYNGEE. This CDR3 is built from 14 residues. CDR3 DNA sequence: TGTGCCAGCAGCATCGACAGTCTATACAATGAGCAGTTCTTC. This gives the protein CASSIDSLYNEQFF.

The V gene is TRBV5-1, the J gene TRBJ2-5, with D perhaps TRBD1 (5 bases). The V end lost 1 base, the J end lost 5 bases, and 9 bases lay between the germline ends. This CDR3 contains 13 residues. The germline V gene has CDR1 SGHRS and CDR2 YFSETQ. The CDR3 DNA follows: TGCGCCAGCAGCTTGTCTGGGGCGGAGACCCAGTACTTC. This translates into CASSLSGAETQYF. Together with reference TRBV5-1 and TRBJ2-5, the CDR3 gives the full variable domain: KAGVTQTPRYLIKTRGQQVTLSCSPISGHRSVSWYQQTPGQGLQFLFEYFSETQRNKGNFPGRFSGRQFSNSRSEMNVSTLELGDSALYLCASSLSGAETQYFGPGTRLLVL.

The rearrangement links TRBV4-1 to TRBJ2-6; the D gene is possibly TRBD1 (5 bases). This CDR3 contains 16 residues. Germline V gives CDR1 MGHRA, CDR2 YSYEKL. The germline V and J ends were trimmed by 2 bases and 0 bases, with 8 bases remaining between them. CDR3 nucleotides: TGCGCCAGCAGCCAAACAGGAATCTCTGGGGCCAACGTCCTGACTTTC. This sequence encodes CASSQTGISGANVLTF.